Shown below are 31 T cell receptor beta chains from a single sample sequenced in a study of T cell repertoires in ileal Crohn's disease. Some clones are missing from TCRdb's copy, which holds only in-frame ones; the method was immunoSEQ multiplex PCR. The table records over 10,000 clones, 78% of them present only once. Time point reported: neoterminal ileum biopsy at postoperative endoscopy, about 6 months after surgery. The material sequenced was ileal tissue. These receptors all stem from an adult with Crohn's disease.

The V call is TRBV13, the J call TRBJ2-7; 8 positions agree with TRBD1. After removal of 4 bases from V and 0 bases from J, the junction contained 8 bases not matched to a gene. Germline-derived CDR1 and CDR2 are PRHDT and FYEKMQ (reference sequence). The CDR3 covers 16 residues. DNA for the CDR3: TGTGCCAGCAGCTCCAGGGGGACAGGAAGCTCCTACGAGCAGTACTTC. Amino acid sequence: CASSSRGTGSSYEQYF.

The chain combines TRBV25-1 with TRBJ2-1; 9 bases are a match to TRBD1. The junction had 10 bases not matched to a gene; V was cut back by 4 bases and J by 0 bases. CDR3 length equals 18 residues. The germline gives CDR1 MGHDK, CDR2 SYGVNS. CDR3 bases: TGTGCCAGCAGTGGATGGGACAGGGATTCCGGCTCCTACAATGAGCAGTTCTTC. The encoded protein is CASSGWDRDSGSYNEQFF.

This chain connects TRBV29-1 to TRBJ2-3; possible D gene TRBD1, 5 bases. CDR1 and CDR2 from the germline V gene are SQVTM and ANQGSEA. CDR3 length: 12 amino acids. With 3 bases removed from V and 4 bases from J, the gap between germline ends came to 8 bases. The CDR3 spells CSVEIRADTQYF. In nucleotides, the CDR3 is TGCAGCGTTGAGATCAGGGCAGATACGCAGTATTTT.

V gene TRBV5-1 combines with J gene TRBJ2-7; TRBD1 is a possible D gene (7 bases). Deletions cut 8 bases from V and 3 bases from J, with 18 bases between. The CDR3 consists of 14 residues. The germline gives CDR1 SGHRS, CDR2 YFSETQ. For the CDR3, the DNA is TGCGCCAGTATGCCCGGGCAGGGGGGCTACGAGCAGTACTTC. It encodes CASMPGQGGYEQYF.

This clone came up a few times. The V and J genes are TRBV2 and TRBJ1-1; D call uncertain. This CDR3 comprises 13 residues. Trimming removed 0 bases at V and 6 bases at J, with 8 bases between. Germline V gene lookup returns CDR1 SNHLY and CDR2 FYNNEI. The CDR3 loop reads CASSEARGAEAFF. DNA of the CDR3: TGTGCCAGCAGTGAAGCGCGGGGAGCTGAAGCTTTCTTT.

The chain joins TRBV5-4 to TRBJ2-5; the match to TRBD2 covers 11 bases. The CDR3 totals 16 residues. CDR1 and CDR2 from the germline V gene are SGHNT and YYREEE (reference sequence). V lost 3 bases to trimming and J lost 13 bases; unmatched junction nucleotides: 17. The CDR3 spells CASSWGDSGTSGAGYF. The DNA of the CDR3 is TGTGCCAGCAGCTGGGGGGATTCCGGGACTAGCGGCGCCGGGTACTTC.

The chain couples TRBV21-1 to TRBJ2-5; the table calls TRBD1, which could not be checked here. TRBV21-1 constitutes a pseudogene. The CDR3 totals 15 residues. In nucleotides, the CDR3 is TGTGCCAGCAGCCCAGGGGGACAGGAACAAGAGACCCAGTACTTC. It specifies CASSPGGQEQETQYF.

The CDR3 reads CASSLQGRPYEQYF. DNA for the CDR3: TGTGCCAGCAGCCTACAGGGTCGCCCCTACGAGCAGTACTTC. J is TRBJ2-7 and V is TRBV5-4; possible D gene TRBD1, 6 bases. With 4 bases removed from V and 2 bases from J, the gap between germline ends came to 13 bases. CDR3 length equals 14 residues. Germline CDR1 reads SGHNT; CDR2 reads YYREEE (reference sequence).

CDR3 bases: TGTGCCAGCAGCGGACAGCGAATTAACATGAACACTGAAGCTTTCTTT. The encoded protein is CASSGQRINMNTEAFF. The chain joins TRBV2 to TRBJ1-1, with D maybe TRBD1 (6 bases). The germline V gene encodes CDR1 SNHLY and CDR2 FYNNEI. The CDR3 loop spans 16 amino acids. V lost 6 bases to trimming and J lost 0 bases, with 17 bases between them.

This clone is a singleton in its sample. This chain joins TRBV11-2 and TRBJ2-7; perhaps TRBD2 as D (6 bases). Trimming removed 3 bases from V and 2 bases from J, with 8 bases in between. This CDR3 has 13 amino acids. Germline values: CDR1 SGHAT, CDR2 FQNNGV. CDR3 coding DNA: TGTGCCAGCAGCTTTGGCGGGGCCTACGAGCAGTACTTC. Translation: CASSFGGAYEQYF.

The chain employs TRBV5-1 and TRBJ2-6; 10 bases line up with TRBD1. The CDR3 runs 16 residues. The germline V gene encodes CDR1 SGHRS and CDR2 YFSETQ. V gave up 5 bases and J gave up 0 bases; unmatched junction bases: 2. The CDR3 loop is CASRDRGFSGANVLTF. The CDR3, as DNA: TGCGCCAGCAGGGACAGGGGGTTCTCTGGGGCCAACGTCCTGACTTTC.

For this clone: Different DNA sequences within this sample yield the same CDR3. This chain uses TRBV10-2 with TRBJ1-1; D not certain. Trimming took off 0 bases at V and 5 bases at J, with 7 bases between the two ends. Germline V CDR1 and CDR2: WSHSY, SAAADI. The CDR3 extends over 13 amino acids. The CDR3 DNA reads TGCGCCAGCAGTGAGTCGCGGGGAACTGAAGCTTTCTTT. Its protein product is CASSESRGTEAFF.

The V gene is TRBV30, the J gene TRBJ2-3; a possible D gene is TRBD1 (6 bases). Trimming removed 1 base at V and 1 base at J, with 9 bases between. The CDR3 consists of 14 residues. Per the germline V gene, CDR1 is GTSNPN and CDR2 is SVGIG (reference sequence). The chain's CDR3 is CAWSGGLGTDTQYF. The CDR3, as DNA: TGTGCCTGGAGTGGGGGGCTAGGCACAGATACGCAGTATTTT.

This clone was detected only a few times. The chain employs TRBV19 and TRBJ2-7; D may be TRBD2 (6 bases). Trimming removed 2 bases from V and 5 bases from J, with 10 bases in between. Germline V gene sequence: CDR1 LNHDA, CDR2 SQIVND (reference sequence). This CDR3 is built from 13 residues. CDR3 sequence reads: CASSITLANEQYF. The CDR3 nucleotides read TGTGCCAGTAGTATAACCCTAGCGAACGAGCAGTACTTC.

The chain has TRBV7-8 and TRBJ2-4, with 9 bases lining up with TRBD1. Germline values: CDR1 SGHVS, CDR2 FQNEAQ. Trimming cost V 1 base and J 5 bases; bases outside gene matches: 3. The CDR3 runs 15 residues. CDR3 loop: CASSLGGTGQNIQYF. CDR3 in DNA: TGTGCCAGCAGCTTAGGAGGGACAGGGCAAAACATTCAGTACTTC.

The V call is TRBV6-5, the J call TRBJ1-1; D might be TRBD1 (6 bases). The germline V and J ends were trimmed by 1 base and 0 bases, with 12 bases remaining between them. Germline V CDR1 and CDR2: MNHEY, SVGAGI. The CDR3 sequence is 16 residues long. Here the CDR3 reads CASSYYSGTMNTEAFF. Written as DNA, the CDR3 is TGTGCCAGCAGTTACTATTCCGGGACAATGAACACTGAAGCTTTCTTT.

This rearrangement joins TRBV30 to TRBJ2-5; 9 bases align to TRBD2. Germline V gene data show CDR1 as GTSNPN and CDR2 as SVGIG (reference sequence). The CDR3 contains 15 residues. J gave up 7 bases and V 0 bases, and 9 bases lay outside the gene matches. The CDR3, as DNA: TGTGCCTGGAGTGTGGGTAGCGGGAGAACGAGGACCCAGTACTTC. Translating gives CAWSVGSGRTRTQYF.

V gene TRBV11-2 combines with J gene TRBJ2-7; 8 nucleotides match TRBD2. The trim removed 4 bases at V and 4 bases at J, leaving 6 bases unmatched. Germline CDR1 and CDR2: SGHAT and FQNNGV. The CDR3 totals 14 residues. The CDR3 here is CASSSRVAGYEQYF. DNA of the CDR3: TGTGCCAGCAGCTCAAGGGTAGCGGGATACGAGCAGTACTTC.

The chain recombines TRBV7-6 with TRBJ1-6, with 8 bases fitting TRBD1. The germline CDR1 and CDR2 sequences are SGHVS and FNYEAQ. Losses at the gene ends were 5 bases for V and 14 bases for J; bases not matched to a gene: 11. CDR3 size: 14 residues. The CDR3 region has the DNA TGTGCCAGCAGCCTAGGACAGGGACCCATCTCCCTCCACTTT. Translated: CASSLGQGPISLHF.

V and J are TRBV6-1 and TRBJ2-7; 8 bases match TRBD2. The V segment lost 4 bases and the J segment 3 bases; nucleotides outside the gene matches: 8. Germline V lookup: CDR1 MNHNS, CDR2 SASEGT. The CDR3 is made up of 15 amino acids. As DNA, the CDR3 is TGTGCCAGCAGTGTCTCGCGGGAGGCGGGCTACGAGCAGTACTTC. Protein product: CASSVSREAGYEQYF.

This clone was seen more than once but under ten times. The chain uses TRBV30 and TRBJ2-7, with 9 positions matching TRBD1. Losses at the gene ends were 8 bases for V and 8 bases for J; bases not matched to a gene: 13. The CDR3 consists of 13 residues. The germline V gene has CDR1 GTSNPN and CDR2 SVGIG (reference sequence). CDR3 protein: CAGLGTGFFQQYF. In nucleotides, the CDR3 is TGTGCCGGCCTTGGGACAGGGTTTTTTCAGCAGTACTTC.

The V and J genes are TRBV12-5 and TRBJ2-5, with 12 bases that match TRBD1. The CDR3 loop spans 16 amino acids. The germline CDR1 and CDR2 sequences are LGHNT and FRNRAP. Germline trimming cut 0 bases from V and 5 bases from J; bases unmatched to any gene: 4. CDR3 residues: CASGLVRGQGAETQYF. In DNA form, the CDR3 reads TGTGCTAGTGGTTTGGTACGGGGACAGGGGGCGGAGACCCAGTACTTC.

For the CDR3, the DNA is TGTGCCAGCAGCTTAGATTTCCTCCGGGGGAATGAGCAGTTCTTC. The encoded protein is CASSLDFLRGNEQFF. This chain connects TRBV7-2 to TRBJ2-1; a possible D gene is TRBD2 (6 bases). CDR1 and CDR2 from the germline V gene are SGHTA and FQGNSA. Trimming removed 1 base at V and 7 bases at J, with 14 bases between. The CDR3 is 15 amino acids.

There are a few counts of this clone. This rearrangement joins TRBV6-5 to TRBJ1-2; tentatively, D is TRBD1 (5 bases). V lost 6 bases to trimming and J lost 4 bases, with 12 bases between them. The germline gives CDR1 MNHEY, CDR2 SVGAGI. The CDR3 has 13 amino acids. In nucleotides, the CDR3 is TGTGCCAGCAGGGGGACTAGGGGCTATGGCTACACCTTC. The encoded protein is CASRGTRGYGYTF.

The J gene is TRBJ2-1, the V gene TRBV7-9; the match to TRBD2 covers 14 bases. The V segment lost 4 bases and the J segment 7 bases; nucleotides outside the gene matches: 6. Germline loops: CDR1 SEHNR, CDR2 FQNEAQ (reference sequence). This CDR3 has 16 amino acids. CDR3 loop: CASSSRLAGGSNEQFF. The CDR3 DNA follows: TGTGCCAGCAGCTCGAGACTAGCGGGGGGGAGTAATGAGCAGTTCTTC.

The genes are TRBV2 and TRBJ2-1, with a tentative D call TRBD1 (5 bases). This CDR3 contains 13 residues. Germline V gene data show CDR1 as SNHLY and CDR2 as FYNNEI. V was pared by 7 bases and J by 9 bases, with 16 bases between. CDR3 DNA sequence: TGTGCCAGCATGGGTAACTCGCAGGGTGAGCAGTTCTTC. This encodes CASMGNSQGEQFF. Variable domain in full (rest from reference TRBV2 and TRBJ2-1): EPEVTQTPSHQVTQMGQEVILRCVPISNHLYFYWYRQILGQKVEFLVSFYNNEISEKSEIFDDQFSVERPDGSNFTLKIRSTKLEDSAMYFCASMGNSQGEQFFGPGTRLTVL.

The DNA of the CDR3 is TGTGCCAGCAGCCCCCGAAGGGACAGCAGAGGCTACACCTTC. Encoded protein: CASSPRRDSRGYTF. J is TRBJ1-2 and V is TRBV2, with TRBD1 identical over 7 bases. From germline, CDR1 is SNHLY and CDR2 FYNNEI. The CDR3 is 14 amino acids. V was clipped by 6 bases and J by 8 bases; unmatched bases: 12.

The chain employs TRBV6-5 and TRBJ2-6; D gene unclear. This CDR3 has 16 amino acids. The germline V gene encodes CDR1 MNHEY and CDR2 SVGAGI. Trimming left V 0 bases short and J 3 bases short, with 9 bases between. The DNA for the CDR3 is TGTGCCAGCAGTTACTCCCGGCGCGGTGGGGCCAACGTCCTGACTTTC. Protein: CASSYSRRGGANVLTF.

The gene calls are TRBV9 and TRBJ2-7; D unresolved. This CDR3 has 13 residues. The V end lost 4 bases, the J end lost 0 bases, and 8 bases lay between the germline ends. CDR1 SGDLS and CDR2 YYNGEE come from the germline V gene. The CDR3 DNA sequence: TGTGCCAGCAGCCCCCAGGTCTCCTACGAGCAGTACTTC. Translated: CASSPQVSYEQYF.

Here the CDR3 DNA reads TGTGCCAGCAGCCGCGACCCGACAGTCAACGAGCAGTACTTC. The encoded protein is CASSRDPTVNEQYF. The chain links TRBV7-3 to TRBJ2-7, with a tentative D call TRBD1 (5 bases). This CDR3 has 14 residues. Trimming shortened V by 5 bases and J by 5 bases, and 16 bases separated the two germline ends. The V gene's germline CDR1 is SGHTA and CDR2 FQGTGA.

This clone was seen a few times. This chain connects TRBV6-1 to TRBJ2-5; a possible D gene is TRBD2 (7 bases). This CDR3 is 15 amino acids long. Germline V gives CDR1 MNHNS, CDR2 SASEGT. V lost 1 base and J 1 base, leaving 10 bases between the germline ends. The CDR3 bases are TGTGCCAGCAGTGAAGTGGCGGGGGCCCAAGAGACCCAGTACTTC. Translating it yields CASSEVAGAQETQYF.